This is a list of T cell receptor beta chains from one sample in a study of early T cells in non-severe SARS-CoV-2 infection. MiXCR was run by TCRdb on the 5' RACE reads, yielding one entry per CDR3 protein. The sample carries about 25,000 distinct CDR3 sequences, roughly 4.3% recorded once. Sequencing used whole blood. These receptors were collected from an adult who was a healthcare worker with PCR-confirmed SARS-CoV-2 infection or an uninfected control (not recorded which). CDR3s include the opening cysteine and the closing phenylalanine or tryptophan. D genes are given only for firm matches. The size of a clone is reported for some rows only, either as once, few or many, or as a class for expanded clones.

abundance | j_gene | d_gene | v_gene | CDR3nt | CDR3aa
. | TRBJ2-6 | . | TRBV6-5 | TGTGCCAGCAGCAACAGGGTCGCTGGGGCCAACGTCCTGACTTTC | CASSNRVAGANVLTF
many | TRBJ1-6 | TRBD1 | TRBV6-5 | TGTGCCAGCAGCCAGACAGGGGGTTCACCCCTCCACTTT | CASSQTGGSPLHF
many | TRBJ2-1 | . | TRBV20-1 | TGCAGTGCTAGATCGATTCTACACCTTTCTAATGAGCAGTTCTTC | CSARSILHLSNEQFF
many | TRBJ2-3 | . | TRBV7-9 | TGTGCCAGCAGCTTACAAGGATTTGGTTCTGATACGCAGTATTTT | CASSLQGFGSDTQYF
many | TRBJ2-2 | . | TRBV29-1 | TGCAGCGTTGAAGGGCTGCCCAACACCGGGGAGCTGTTTTTT | CSVEGLPNTGELFF
many | TRBJ2-7 | TRBD1 | TRBV7-3 | TGTGCCAGCAGCTTAGATCCCGGGACAGGATACGAGCAGTACTTC | CASSLDPGTGYEQYF
many | TRBJ2-2 | . | TRBV2 | TGTGCCAGCAGTCTGGAGGGGCCGAACACCGGGGAGCTGTTTTTT | CASSLEGPNTGELFF
medium-sized | TRBJ2-7 | TRBD2 | TRBV11-2 | TGTGCCAGCAGCCTCCGGACTAGCGGGAGCCTTCTAGGCGAGCAGTACTTC | CASSLRTSGSLLGEQYF
many | TRBJ2-1 | . | TRBV4-2 | TGTGCCAGCAGCCAAGATTGGGGCGGGCCCAGCTCCTACAATGAGCAGTTCTTC | CASSQDWGGPSSYNEQFF
few | TRBJ2-3 | TRBD1 | TRBV29-1 | TGCAGCGTGAGGACAGGGCTGTTAAGCACAGATACGCAGTATTTT | CSVRTGLLSTDTQYF
many | TRBJ2-1 | . | TRBV19 | TGTGCCAGTAGTATAGGGGGATCCTACAATGAGCAGTTCTTC | CASSIGGSYNEQFF
many | TRBJ1-2 | TRBD1 | TRBV28 | TGTGCCAGCAGGGAAGGGGGCGGCTATGGCTACACCTTC | CASREGGGYGYTF
many | TRBJ2-1 | TRBD1 | TRBV7-2 | TGTGCCAGCAGCTTAAGGGGGGACAGGCGAGATGAGCAGTTCTTC | CASSLRGDRRDEQFF
many | TRBJ2-1 | . | TRBV4-3 | TGCGCCAGCAGCCAAGATCCTGGCGGAAGCTCCTACAATGAGCAGTTCTTC | CASSQDPGGSSYNEQFF
many | TRBJ1-5 | TRBD1 | TRBV18 | TGTGCCAGCTCACCACCGGACAGGTCCAATCAGCCCCAGCATTTT | CASSPPDRSNQPQHF
many | TRBJ2-2 | . | TRBV3-2 | TGTGCCAGCAGCCAAGATCGGGGGGACACCGGGGAGCTGTTTTTT | CASSQDRGDTGELFF
many | TRBJ2-1 | . | TRBV20-1 | TGCAGTGTACGGGGCTCCAATGAGCAGTTCTTC | CSVRGSNEQFF
many | TRBJ2-7 | TRBD2 | TRBV28 | TGTGCCAGCAGAACTAGCGGGTACGAGCAGTACTTC | CASRTSGYEQYF
many | TRBJ1-5 | TRBD1 | TRBV12-3/TRBV12-4 | TGTGCCAGCAGTTTAGGGGGACAGGGAGATCAGCCCCAGCATTTT | CASSLGGQGDQPQHF
many | TRBJ1-6 | . | TRBV20-1 | TGCAGTGCTAGAGGAGATGCGGCTTCACCCCTCCACTTT | CSARGDAASPLHF
many | TRBJ1-2 | TRBD1 | TRBV20-1 | TGCAGTGCTAGACAGGGGGGTGGCTACACCTTC | CSARQGGGYTF
. | TRBJ2-1 | . | TRBV7-9 | TGTGCCAGCAGCTTAGGGGGGCACTACAATGAGCAGTTCTTC | CASSLGGHYNEQFF
many | TRBJ2-5 | . | TRBV12-3/TRBV12-4 | TGTGCCAGCACTCCGGGGGACCGGCGCCTTCGGGGGTTTTCACAAGAGACCCAGTACTTC | CASTPGDRRLRGFSQETQYF
many | TRBJ2-1 | TRBD2 | TRBV7-3 | TGTGCCAGCAGCGCGACCGGGACTAGCGTGATCAATGAGCAGTTCTTC | CASSATGTSVINEQFF
few | TRBJ2-2 | TRBD1 | TRBV6-1 | TGTGCCAGCGTGAAGGGACAGAATTCTTACACCGGGGAGCTGTTTTTT | CASVKGQNSYTGELFF
many | TRBJ2-1 | . | TRBV7-9 | TGTGCCAGCAGCAACCGGGCCTACAATGAGCAGTTCTTC | CASSNRAYNEQFF
many | TRBJ2-5 | . | TRBV5-5 | TGTGCCAGCAGCAATCAGTTGTCTTCGGTCGAGACCCAGTACTTC | CASSNQLSSVETQYF
many | TRBJ2-5 | TRBD2 | TRBV7-3 | TGTGCCAGCAGCCTGGGACTAGCGGGAGCCCAAGAGACCCAGTACTTC | CASSLGLAGAQETQYF
. | TRBJ2-1 | . | TRBV24-1 | TGTGCCACCAGTGATTTGACGGGGGCGTCCTACAATGAGCAGTTCTTC | CATSDLTGASYNEQFF
. | TRBJ2-1 | . | TRBV13 | TGTGCCAGCAGCTTAGGCCGGGACAATGAGCAGTTCTTC | CASSLGRDNEQFF
many | TRBJ2-1 | . | TRBV7-8 | TGTGCCAGCAGCTTAGTCGGAGGGCTCCATGAGCAGTTCTTC | CASSLVGGLHEQFF
many | TRBJ1-5 | TRBD1 | TRBV11-2 | TGTGCCAGCAGCTCTCAGGGGGGGGATCAGCCCCAGCATTTT | CASSSQGGDQPQHF
many | TRBJ1-1 | . | TRBV28 | TGCGCCAGCAGTTTCCCGGGGAATGGTGAAGCTTTCTTT | CASSFPGNGEAFF
. | TRBJ2-1 | . | TRBV21-1 | TGTGCCAGCGGGGAAAAAAAAAGGGAGTGTGAGCAGTTCTTC | CASGEKKRECEQFF
many | TRBJ2-1 | . | TRBV4-1 | TGCGCCAGCAGCCAAGAAGGCCAAGGCTCGGGAGCCTACAATGAGCAGTTCTTC | CASSQEGQGSGAYNEQFF
many | TRBJ2-7 | TRBD2 | TRBV7-6 | TGTGCCAGCAGCTTAGCGTACGGCGGGAGCTCCTACGAGCAGTACTTC | CASSLAYGGSSYEQYF
many | TRBJ2-1 | TRBD2 | TRBV6-2/TRBV6-3 | TGTGCCAGCAGTTACTCTAGCGGGATTCGCAATGAGCAGTTCTTC | CASSYSSGIRNEQFF
many | TRBJ2-1 | TRBD2 | TRBV20-1 | TGCAGTGCTAGAGATCTAGCGGGGTACAATGAGCAGTTCTTC | CSARDLAGYNEQFF
. | TRBJ2-7 | . | TRBV20-1 | TGCAGTGCTAGAGATGAGGGCGCCGCCTACGAGCAGTACTTC | CSARDEGAAYEQYF
medium-sized | TRBJ2-5 | . | TRBV4-3 | TGTGCCAGCAGCCAAACGGGGCGGCAAGAGACCCAGTACTTC | CASSQTGRQETQYF
many | TRBJ2-5 | TRBD1 | TRBV19 | TGTGCCAGTAGTATCGAGAGGACAGGGGGACGTGAGACCCAGTACTTC | CASSIERTGGRETQYF
few | TRBJ2-7 | . | TRBV4-2 | TGTGCCAGCAGCCAATTAATAGATCGGGGGAGCTCCTACGAGCAGTACTTC | CASSQLIDRGSSYEQYF
many | TRBJ1-5 | . | TRBV6-5 | TGTGCCAGCAGTTACCTAGGTAGCAATCAGCCCCAGCATTTT | CASSYLGSNQPQHF
many | TRBJ2-1 | TRBD2 | TRBV15 | TGTGCCACCAGCAGAGGGGAAGCGGGAGGGAATAATGAGCAGTTCTTC | CATSRGEAGGNNEQFF
medium-sized | TRBJ2-3 | TRBD2 | TRBV4-3 | TGCGCCAGCAGCCTCACTAGCGGGAGGGCAGATACGCAGTATTTT | CASSLTSGRADTQYF
many | TRBJ2-3 | TRBD2 | TRBV4-2 | TGTGCCAGCAGCCGCGTCGCTACTAGCGGAGGGGGAGATACGCAGTATTTT | CASSRVATSGGGDTQYF
few | TRBJ2-6 | . | TRBV5-1 | TGCGCCAGCAGCTTGGGGAGTGGGGCCAACGTCCTGACTTTC | CASSLGSGANVLTF
many | TRBJ2-3 | . | TRBV10-3 | TGTGCCATCAGTGCGGGAACTTCTAGCACAGATACGCAGTATTTT | CAISAGTSSTDTQYF
many | TRBJ2-5 | . | TRBV11-3 | TGTGCCAGCAGCTTAATGGCCGGAAGTCAAGAGACCCAGTACTTC | CASSLMAGSQETQYF
medium-sized | TRBJ1-2 | TRBD1 | TRBV4-3 | TGCGCCAGCAGCCCGACGTTGACAGGGGGGGAACGGCACTATGGCTACACCTTC | CASSPTLTGGERHYGYTF
many | TRBJ1-6 | . | TRBV28 | TGTGCCAGCAGTTGGGGGAGGGCACCCCTCCACTTT | CASSWGRAPLHF
many | TRBJ1-6 | TRBD1 | TRBV2 | TGTGCCAGCAGTGCAAGACAGGGGGCGAATTCACCCCTCCACTTT | CASSARQGANSPLHF